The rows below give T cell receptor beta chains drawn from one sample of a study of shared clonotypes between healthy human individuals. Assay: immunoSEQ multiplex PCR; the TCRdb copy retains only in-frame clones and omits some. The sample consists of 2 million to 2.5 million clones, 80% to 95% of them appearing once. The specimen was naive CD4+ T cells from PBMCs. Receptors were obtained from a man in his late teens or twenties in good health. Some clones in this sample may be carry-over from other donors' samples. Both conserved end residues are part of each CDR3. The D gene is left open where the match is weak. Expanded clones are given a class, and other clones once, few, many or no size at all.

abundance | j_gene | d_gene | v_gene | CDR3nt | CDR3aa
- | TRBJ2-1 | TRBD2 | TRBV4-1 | TGCGCCAGCAGCCAGGTAGCGGGAGGGCGCAATGAGCAGTTCTTC | CASSQVAGGRNEQFF
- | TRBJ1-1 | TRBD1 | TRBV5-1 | TGCGCCAGCAACGGACAGGGGGGAAACACTGAAGCTTTCTTT | CASNGQGGNTEAFF
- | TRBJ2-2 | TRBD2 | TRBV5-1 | TGCGCCAGCAGCTCTACCCCATACTTTAGCGGGAGGGACGGCGGGGAGCTGTTTTTT | CASSSTPYFSGRDGGELFF
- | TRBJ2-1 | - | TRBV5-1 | TGCGCATCTTCCTGGACACCGAGCTCCTACAATGAGCAGTTCTTC | CASSWTPSSYNEQFF
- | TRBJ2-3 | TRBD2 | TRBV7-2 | TGTGCCAGCAGTCTTAGCGGGAGATCAGCAGATACGCAGTATTTT | CASSLSGRSADTQYF
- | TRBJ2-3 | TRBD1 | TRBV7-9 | TGTGCCAGCAGCGACCGGGACAGGGCCACAGATACGCAGTATTTT | CASSDRDRATDTQYF
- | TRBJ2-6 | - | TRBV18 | TGTGCCAGCTCACCAACCGGGGCCAACGTCCTGACTTTC | CASSPTGANVLTF
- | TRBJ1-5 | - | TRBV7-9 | TGTGCCAGCAGCTCCCTCCAGGGAATTGCGCCCCAGCATTTT | CASSSLQGIAPQHF
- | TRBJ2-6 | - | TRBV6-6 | TGTGCCAGCAGTCTCTTCCAGGGCTCTGGGGCCAACGTCCTGACTTTC | CASSLFQGSGANVLTF
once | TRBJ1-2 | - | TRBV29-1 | TGCAGCGTTGAGGTCCCAGGGCGTTTGGGCTACACCTTC | CSVEVPGRLGYTF
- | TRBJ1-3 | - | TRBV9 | TGTGCCAGCAGCGTAGGTAGGGCAGGGTCTGGAAACACCATATATTTT | CASSVGRAGSGNTIYF
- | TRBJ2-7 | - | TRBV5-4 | TGTGCCAGCAGCTTGGCGTCCGGAGAGGGAGGGCAGTACTTC | CASSLASGEGGQYF
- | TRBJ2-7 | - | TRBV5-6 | TGTGCCAGCAGCACAGCGACGCAGTACTTC | CASSTATQYF
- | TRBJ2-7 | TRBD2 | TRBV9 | TGTGCCAGCAGCGTAGGAGCGACTAGCGGGGACGAGCAGTACTTC | CASSVGATSGDEQYF
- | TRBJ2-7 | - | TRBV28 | TGTGCCAGCAGTCCCCCCCCCGGGCAGGGAGGCGAGCAGTACTTC | CASSPPPGQGGEQYF
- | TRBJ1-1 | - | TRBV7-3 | TGTGCCAGCAGCTCGACAGTTAACACTGAAGCTTTCTTT | CASSSTVNTEAFF
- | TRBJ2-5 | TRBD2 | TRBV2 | TGTGCCAGCAGTGTTAACCCAGTAGCGGGAGTTTTAGAGACCCAGTACTTC | CASSVNPVAGVLETQYF
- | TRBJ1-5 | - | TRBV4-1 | TGCGCCAGCAGCGCTGTAGGGGGCAATCAGCCCCAGCATTTT | CASSAVGGNQPQHF
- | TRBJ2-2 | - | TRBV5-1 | TGCGCCAGCAGCGTTTCCGTGGCGAACACCGGGGAGCTGTTTTTT | CASSVSVANTGELFF
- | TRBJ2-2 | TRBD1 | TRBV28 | TGTGCCAGCAATTCCCACTGGACAGGGAGGACCGGGGAGCTGTTTTTT | CASNSHWTGRTGELFF
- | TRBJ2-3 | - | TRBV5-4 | TGTGCCAGCCGAGAACGGGGTGGCACAGATACGCAGTATTTT | CASRERGGTDTQYF
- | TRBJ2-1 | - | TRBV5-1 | TGCGCCAGCACCCGGGACCCTGCCGGCTCCGGCAATGAGCAGTTCTTC | CASTRDPAGSGNEQFF
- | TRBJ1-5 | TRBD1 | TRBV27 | TGTGCCAGCAGTTCTTTGGAGGGGGCCTATCAGCCCCAGCATTTT | CASSSLEGAYQPQHF
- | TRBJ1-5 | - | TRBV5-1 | TGCGCCAGCAGCTCCGACCCAAATCAGCCCCAGCATTTT | CASSSDPNQPQHF
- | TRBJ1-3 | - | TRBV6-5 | TGTGCCAGCAGTCTGAGACCGGGAGGAAACACCATATATTTT | CASSLRPGGNTIYF
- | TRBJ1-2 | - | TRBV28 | TGTGCCAGCAGTTTGGAGGGGTATGGCTACACCTTC | CASSLEGYGYTF
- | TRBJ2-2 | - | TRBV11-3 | TGTGCCAGCAGCTTAGTGTTCGGGCAGGGGAGCACCGGGGAGCTGTTTTTT | CASSLVFGQGSTGELFF
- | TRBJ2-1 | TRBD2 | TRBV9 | TGTGCCAGCAGCGCCGGACTAGCGGAAAATGAGCAGTTCTTC | CASSAGLAENEQFF
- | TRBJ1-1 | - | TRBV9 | TGTGCCAGCAGCGTCCAGGGGAACACTGAAGCTTTCTTT | CASSVQGNTEAFF
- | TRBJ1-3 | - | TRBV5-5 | TGTGCCAGCAGCACGGGTGGGGAAAACACCATATATTTT | CASSTGGENTIYF
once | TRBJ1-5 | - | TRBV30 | TGTGCCTGGAGTGTACCCAATCAGCCCCAGCATTTT | CAWSVPNQPQHF
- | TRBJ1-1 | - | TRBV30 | TGTGCCTGGAGTGACGCGCGCGAGGGCACTGAAGCTTTCTTT | CAWSDAREGTEAFF
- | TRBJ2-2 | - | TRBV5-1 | TGCGCCAGCAGCCAAGACAGCCTAACCGGGGAGCTGTTTTTT | CASSQDSLTGELFF
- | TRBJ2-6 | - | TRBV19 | TGTGCCACCCTCCCGGGCCAGGGAGTCTCTGGGGCCAACGTCCTGACTTTC | CATLPGQGVSGANVLTF
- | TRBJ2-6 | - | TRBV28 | TGTGCCAGCACCCCGGGCCTTCCGCACTCTGGGGCCAACGTCCTGACTTTC | CASTPGLPHSGANVLTF
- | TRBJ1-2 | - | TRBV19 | TGTGCCAGTAGTATAGTAAAGCGTGGGTGGAGTGGCTACACCTTC | CASSIVKRGWSGYTF
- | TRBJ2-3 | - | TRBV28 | TGTGCCAGCAGTAGGAGGCTTCTCACAGATACGCAGTATTTT | CASSRRLLTDTQYF
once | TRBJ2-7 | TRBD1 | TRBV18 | TGTGCCAGCTCACCACCAGGGACAGGGAAGGAGCAGTACTTC | CASSPPGTGKEQYF
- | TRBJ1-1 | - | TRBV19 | TGTGCCAGCTCTCCAGGGTGGTCTGAAGCTTTCTTT | CASSPGWSEAFF
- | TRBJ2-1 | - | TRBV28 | TGTGCCAGCAGCGACACCTACAATGAGCAGTTCTTC | CASSDTYNEQFF
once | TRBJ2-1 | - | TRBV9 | TGTGCCAGCAGCGGACTTAGCGGCACCTACAATGAGCAGTTCTTC | CASSGLSGTYNEQFF
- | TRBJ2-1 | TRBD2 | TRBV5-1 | TGCGCCAGCAGCTCAGTAGCGGGAACGGGGCATACTGAGCAGTTCTTC | CASSSVAGTGHTEQFF
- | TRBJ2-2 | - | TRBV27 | TGTGCCAGCAGTTTACTGGGATTGAACACCGGGGAGCTGTTTTTT | CASSLLGLNTGELFF
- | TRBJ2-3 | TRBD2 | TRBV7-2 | TGTGCCAGCAGCTTCGGCGCGGGAGGAAACACAGATACGCAGTATTTT | CASSFGAGGNTDTQYF
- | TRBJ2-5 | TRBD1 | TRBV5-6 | TGTGCCAGCAGCCCGGTAGGGGGCGGCCAAGAGACCCAGTACTTC | CASSPVGGGQETQYF
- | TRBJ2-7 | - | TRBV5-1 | TGCGCCAGCAGCTTGAGCAGAAACTCCTACGAGCAGTACTTC | CASSLSRNSYEQYF
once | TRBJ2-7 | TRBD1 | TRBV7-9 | TGTGCCAGCAGCCACGACGCGCAGGACAGGGTTGGCGAGCAGTACTTC | CASSHDAQDRVGEQYF
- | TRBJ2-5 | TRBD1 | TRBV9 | TGTGCCAGCAGCGTCGGACAGGACGCCGTGGCCCAGTACTTC | CASSVGQDAVAQYF
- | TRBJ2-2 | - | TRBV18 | TGTGCCAGCTCGCCCAACACCGGGGAGCTGTTTTTT | CASSPNTGELFF